Listed here are 24 T cell receptor beta chains from one sample, sequenced in a study of blood T cell repertoires in COVID-19 (TCRdb year 2020). Library method: the immunoSEQ multiplex PCR assay. Drawn from immuneACCESS, this table holds only the in-frame rearrangements with V and J called that TCRdb kept. Clones are partly lost; checked studies trace under half to an unresolved V gene and leave the rest unexplained. This sample holds a few hundred thousand clones; roughly 90% were observed only once. The ten largest clones represent less than 3.5% of the sample. Sequenced material: peripheral blood. These receptors all stem from a woman aged 25 to 39 with COVID-19, enrolled during active disease.

The chain has TRBV3-1 (or the pseudogene TRBV3-2) and TRBJ2-7; weak D call: TRBD2 (6 bases). CDR3 length: 14 residues. V dropped 6 bases and J dropped 6 bases, with 18 bases sitting between them. Germline assignment: CDR1 LGHDT and CDR2 YNNKEL (reference sequence). The CDR3 sequence: CASRRDSASGEQYF. In nucleotides, the CDR3 is TGTGCCAGCAGAAGGGACTCCGCCTCGGGCGAGCAGTACTTC.

The V and J genes are TRBV5-6 and TRBJ1-6; TRBD1 matches at 8 bases. V shed 4 bases and J 10 bases; nucleotides not matched to a gene: 10. This CDR3 region has 15 residues. From germline, CDR1 is SGHDT and CDR2 YYEEEE. CDR3 sequence: CASSGRTGFMSPLHF. Here the CDR3 DNA reads TGTGCCAGCAGCGGAAGGACAGGGTTTATGTCACCCCTCCACTTT.

This clone has only a few counts. The chain uses TRBV5-6 and TRBJ1-5, with 7 bases that match TRBD1. The germline CDR1 and CDR2 sequences are SGHDT and YYEEEE. The CDR3 has 15 residues. V dropped 3 bases and J dropped 4; count of bases not matched to a gene: 7. CDR3 in amino acids: CASSYRGQRNQPQHF. The CDR3 DNA sequence: TGTGCCAGCAGCTACCGGGGACAGAGAAATCAGCCCCAGCATTTT.

This sequence joins TRBV27 and TRBJ1-6; 7 bases agree with TRBD1. The CDR3 length is 15 residues. The J segment lost 7 bases and the V segment lost 4 bases, leaving 7 bases of the junction unmatched. Germline assignment: CDR1 MNHEY and CDR2 SMNVEV (reference sequence). Here the CDR3 reads CASSSTGNSNSPLHF. DNA for the CDR3: TGTGCCAGCAGTTCGACAGGGAATAGCAATTCACCCCTCCACTTT.

The chain carries TRBV2 and TRBJ2-5; weak D call: TRBD2 (5 bases). The CDR3 covers 14 residues. CDR1 is SNHLY, CDR2 FYNNEI, per germline. V dropped 8 bases and J dropped 2 bases, with 15 bases sitting between them. CDR3 DNA: TGTGCCAGCGGTCTACTAGTGGGGCAAGAGACCCAGTACTTC. It specifies CASGLLVGQETQYF.

The V gene is TRBV6-1, the J gene TRBJ1-2; D is uncertain. The CDR3 length is 16 residues. From germline, CDR1 is MNHNS and CDR2 SASEGT. Trimming removed 0 bases at V and 4 bases at J, with 15 bases between. The CDR3 sequence is CASSEAVVSGSYGYTF. The CDR3 coding sequence is TGTGCCAGCAGTGAAGCGGTAGTATCCGGTAGCTATGGCTACACCTTC.

The V call is TRBV5-1, the J call TRBJ1-1, with a tentative D call TRBD1 (6 bases). Germline CDR1 reads SGHRS; CDR2 reads YFSETQ. The ends were cut back, 4 bases at V and 0 bases at J, with 19 bases in the middle. The CDR3 is made up of 17 amino acids. The CDR3 DNA sequence: TGCGCCAGCAGCCGGGTATACATGGGGGCCATGAACACTGAAGCTTTCTTT. It encodes CASSRVYMGAMNTEAFF.

This chain connects TRBV28 to TRBJ2-1, with 11 positions matching TRBD2. This CDR3 is 17 amino acids long. J was trimmed by 5 bases and V by 6 bases; bases with no gene match: 12. Germline V CDR1 and CDR2: MDHEN, SYDVKM. DNA of the CDR3: TGTGCCAGCAGCCCCGGACTAGCGGGTGAAACCGACAATGAGCAGTTCTTC. It specifies CASSPGLAGETDNEQFF.

The chain has TRBV3-1 (or the pseudogene TRBV3-2) and TRBJ2-7; 8 bases are a match to TRBD1. Germline V gives CDR1 LGHDT, CDR2 YNNKEL (reference sequence). V lost 2 bases and J lost 3; bases outside the gene matches: 9. The CDR3 extends over 16 amino acids. Written as DNA, the CDR3 is TGTGCCAGCAGCCAAAGCCCCGGGACAGGTGTCTACGAGCAGTACTTC. This codes for CASSQSPGTGVYEQYF.

The chain couples TRBV30 to TRBJ1-1, with D uncertain. The CDR3 has 13 residues. V was trimmed by 3 bases and J by 3 bases, leaving 11 bases between them. The germline V gene has CDR1 GTSNPN and CDR2 SVGIG (reference sequence). The CDR3 DNA sequence: TGTGCCTGGAGACTCAGGATCTACACTGAAGCTTTCTTT. As protein: CAWRLRIYTEAFF.

This chain uses TRBV6-5 with TRBJ2-1; possibly TRBD2 for D (6 bases). The CDR3 runs to 15 residues. The V gene's germline CDR1 is MNHEY and CDR2 SVGAGI. Trimming left V 5 bases short and J 8 bases short, with 19 bases between. CDR3 bases: TGTGCCAGCAGTCCCCACAGGACGGAGGGCGATGAGCAGTTCTTC. As protein: CASSPHRTEGDEQFF.

The chain carries TRBV2 and TRBJ2-5; TRBD2 aligns across 13 bases. The CDR3 is made up of 16 amino acids. CDR1 and CDR2 (germline): SNHLY, FYNNEI. The V and J ends lost 3 bases and 3 bases, in that order; junction bases with no gene match: 4. CDR3 sequence: CASSDSGTSGKETQYF. For the CDR3, the DNA is TGTGCCAGCAGTGATTCCGGGACTAGCGGGAAAGAGACCCAGTACTTC.

This chain connects TRBV24-1 to TRBJ2-5, with 7 bases fitting TRBD1. J gave up 5 bases and V 5 bases, and 4 bases lay outside the gene matches. The germline V gene encodes CDR1 KGHDR and CDR2 SFDVKD. This CDR3 is built from 13 residues. In DNA, the CDR3 is TGTGCCACCAGTGCAGGGGGTGGCGAGACCCAGTACTTC. As protein: CATSAGGGETQYF.

This clone was detected only a few times. V and J are TRBV7-9 and TRBJ2-7; 12 positions agree with TRBD1. From germline, CDR1 is SEHNR and CDR2 FQNEAQ (reference sequence). V was clipped by 0 bases and J by 6 bases; unmatched bases: 3. The CDR3 length is 15 residues. CDR3 sequence: CASSLAGTGGVEQYF. CDR3 bases: TGTGCCAGCAGCTTAGCAGGGACAGGGGGCGTCGAGCAGTACTTC.

The J gene is TRBJ1-4, the V gene TRBV10-2; TRBD1 aligns across 7 bases. Germline CDR1 WSHSY, CDR2 SAAADI. J gave up 4 bases and V 5 bases, and 10 bases lay outside the gene matches. The CDR3 contains 16 residues. CDR3 residues: CASSWGQPRVNEKLFF. The CDR3 nucleotides read TGCGCCAGCAGTTGGGGACAGCCAAGAGTTAATGAAAAACTGTTTTTT.

The genes are TRBV7-2 and TRBJ2-7; 11 positions agree with TRBD2. Germline-derived CDR1 and CDR2 are SGHTA and FQGNSA. V shed 5 bases, J shed 4 bases, and the junction held 10 bases outside the gene matches. The CDR3 has 16 residues. DNA of the CDR3: TGTGCCAGCAGCCCGGTCCTAGCGGGAGGCATTTACGAGCAGTACTTC. Its protein is CASSPVLAGGIYEQYF.

This sequence joins TRBV7-3 and TRBJ2-3, with TRBD2 matching 7 bases. Germline values: CDR1 SGHTA, CDR2 FQGTGA. This CDR3 region has 14 residues. The trim removed 5 bases at V and 4 bases at J, leaving 6 bases unmatched. The CDR3 nucleotides are TGTGCCAGCAGCACGCGGGAGATCTCAGATACGCAGTATTTT. Its protein product is CASSTREISDTQYF.

A few counts support this clone. The rearrangement uses TRBV18 and TRBJ2-2; 11 bases map to TRBD2. CDR3 length: 16 amino acids. Germline lookup yields CDR1 KGHSH and CDR2 LQKENI. The V and J ends lost 0 bases and 4 bases, in that order; junction bases with no gene match: 1. The CDR3 DNA follows: TGTGCCAGCTCACCACCTAGCGGGAGGGCCACCGGGGAGCTGTTTTTT. Residues: CASSPPSGRATGELFF.

This clone was picked up one time. This chain connects TRBV3-1 (or the pseudogene TRBV3-2) to TRBJ1-3; a possible D gene is TRBD1 (6 bases). The CDR3 is 16 residues long. V was cut by 0 bases and J by 0 bases, with 9 bases left in between. Germline CDR1 reads LGHDT; CDR2 reads YNNKEL (reference sequence). CDR3 bases: TGTGCCAGCAGCCAAGAGGGGGCCTTCTCTGGAAACACCATATATTTT. Translating gives CASSQEGAFSGNTIYF.

This clone was observed a single time. V usage is TRBV9 and J usage is TRBJ2-7, with 9 bases aligning to TRBD1. With V trimmed by 4 bases and J by 8 bases, 10 bases remained unmatched. The CDR3 runs to 14 residues. The germline CDR1 and CDR2 sequences are SGDLS and YYNGEE. CDR3 residues: CASSQGQGPFQQYF. In DNA, the CDR3 is TGTGCCAGCAGCCAGGGACAGGGCCCCTTTCAGCAGTACTTC.

In its sample, this clone was seen once. J is TRBJ2-4 and V is TRBV28, with 7 bases fitting TRBD2. The CDR3 has 16 amino acids. The germline V gene has CDR1 MDHEN and CDR2 SYDVKM. Trimming removed 3 bases from V and 0 bases from J; junction bases left unmatched: 5. The CDR3 here is CASSLEAGLAKNIQYF. The CDR3 DNA follows: TGTGCCAGCAGTTTGGAAGCGGGGTTAGCCAAAAACATTCAGTACTTC.

This chain connects TRBV19 to TRBJ1-6, with TRBD1 matching over 10 bases. The CDR3 covers 16 residues. V trimming: 5 bases; J trimming: 6 bases; junction bases outside the gene matches: 7. The germline V gene has CDR1 LNHDA and CDR2 SQIVND (reference sequence). CDR3 sequence reads: CASSLHGTGVNSPLHF. DNA of the CDR3: TGTGCCAGTAGTCTCCACGGGACAGGGGTTAATTCACCCCTCCACTTT.

The chain recombines TRBV28 with TRBJ1-4, with D perhaps matching TRBD1 (6 bases). Trimming took off 6 bases at V and 8 bases at J, with 19 bases between the two ends. This CDR3 is 15 amino acids long. Germline values: CDR1 MDHEN, CDR2 SYDVKM. CDR3 sequence (DNA): TGTGCCAGCAGCACGCGGGGGGGGCGGAGGGAAAAACTGTTTTTT. Translation: CASSTRGGRREKLFF.

The chain uses TRBV7-3 and TRBJ2-1; possible D gene TRBD2, 6 bases. Germline V CDR1 and CDR2: SGHTA, FQGTGA. The CDR3 runs 14 residues. Trimming took off 0 bases at V and 10 bases at J, with 13 bases between the two ends. CDR3 sequence (DNA): TGTGCCAGCAGCTTAACGACTAGTGGGGGGGAGCAGTTCTTC. This translates into CASSLTTSGGEQFF. The complete variable domain, with remaining parts taken from reference TRBV7-3 and TRBJ2-1, reads GAGVSQTPSNKVTEKGKYVELRCDPISGHTALYWYRQSLGQGPEFLIYFQGTGAADDSGLPNDRFFAVRPEGSVSTLKIQRTERGDSAVYLCASSLTTSGGEQFFGPGTRLTVL.